Listed below are T cell receptor beta chains from one sample, sequenced in a study of identical twins. TCRdb reprocessed the 5' RACE reads via MiXCR and lists one record per CDR3 protein. The sample lists just under 650,000 distinct CDR3 sequences; around 7.5% were seen once. These same data were also listed under a study on yellow fever vaccine responses in identical twins.

The material sequenced was PBMCs. Source of these receptors: a young woman in good health. CDR3s include the opening cysteine and the closing phenylalanine or tryptophan. Each record gives: V gene, CDR3 protein.

V gene: TRBV20-1; CDR3 protein: CSARDILAGEQYF
V gene: TRBV12-3/TRBV12-4; CDR3 protein: CASCLMADLLGNSYNEQFF
V gene: TRBV5-1; CDR3 protein: CASSRGTSGRTWNTGELFF
V gene: TRBV2; CDR3 protein: CASSESWPLAGVVGETQYF
V gene: TRBV6-1; CDR3 protein: CASSLRRTENQPQHF
V gene: TRBV11-2; CDR3 protein: CASSVNRGYNSPLHF
V gene: TRBV5-1; CDR3 protein: CASSTTGESQETQYF
V gene: TRBV4-2; CDR3 protein: CASSPSTSGETQYF
V gene: TRBV6-2/TRBV6-3; CDR3 protein: CASSGRTGWYGNQPQHF
V gene: TRBV27; CDR3 protein: CASSPPPPGNEQYF
V gene: TRBV27; CDR3 protein: CASSASGSTYNEQFF
V gene: TRBV10-3; CDR3 protein: CAITGGTSNEQFF
V gene: TRBV5-6; CDR3 protein: CASSPERRTANTEAFF
V gene: TRBV7-6; CDR3 protein: CASSGTGEGSDTQYF
V gene: TRBV7-2; CDR3 protein: CASSLAAGTSYEQYF
V gene: TRBV6-1; CDR3 protein: CASSDLTGTPGGYTF
V gene: TRBV4-2; CDR3 protein: CASSPLGGFAGGYTF
V gene: TRBV29-1; CDR3 protein: CSVAGTDLVGYEQYF
V gene: TRBV20-1; CDR3 protein: CSVTRGAFEQFF
V gene: TRBV6-2/TRBV6-3; CDR3 protein: CASRGSQRTEAFF
V gene: TRBV9; CDR3 protein: CASSLRQNMNTEAFF
V gene: TRBV11-2; CDR3 protein: CASSLVMVLLAGIAEQFF
V gene: TRBV9; CDR3 protein: CASSPPGYHYEQYF
V gene: TRBV29-1; CDR3 protein: CSARDRVVRLNTEAFF
V gene: TRBV5-1; CDR3 protein: CASSLGQGIFNEQFF
V gene: TRBV20-1; CDR3 protein: CSARLLPGVETQYF
V gene: TRBV6-6; CDR3 protein: CASSPGNRSGYTF
V gene: TRBV7-9; CDR3 protein: CASSSVTGTRPFF
V gene: TRBV12-3/TRBV12-4; CDR3 protein: CASSLEGRGALNTEAFF
V gene: TRBV6-1; CDR3 protein: CASSKTGAQPQHF
V gene: TRBV11-2; CDR3 protein: CASSGHYEQYF
V gene: TRBV25-1; CDR3 protein: CASSLKGLTEAFF
V gene: TRBV7-8; CDR3 protein: CASSLVPGDSTEAFF
V gene: TRBV20-1; CDR3 protein: CSARDQGTGAEQYF
V gene: TRBV10-3; CDR3 protein: CAIKGQGTNYGYTF
V gene: TRBV10-2; CDR3 protein: CASSWDRVGSPLHF
V gene: TRBV7-9; CDR3 protein: CASSLAGLQGETQYF
V gene: TRBV2; CDR3 protein: CASSLGLAIPSYQETQYF
V gene: TRBV7-3; CDR3 protein: CASSLLPSGNEQFF
V gene: TRBV6-5; CDR3 protein: CASSYSGTGRNEQYF
V gene: TRBV12-3/TRBV12-4; CDR3 protein: CASSRTATGGNTIYF
V gene: TRBV29-1; CDR3 protein: CSGGQEPPGEQFF
V gene: TRBV10-3; CDR3 protein: CAISESINLGLDTQYF
V gene: TRBV5-1; CDR3 protein: CASSLFTGRSHEQYF
V gene: TRBV6-1; CDR3 protein: CASRKSGGSYNEQFF
V gene: TRBV6-1; CDR3 protein: CASMRTGNTEAFF
V gene: TRBV5-1; CDR3 protein: CASSYGEIDAEAFF